The 16 T cell receptor beta chains presented below share a single source sample, sequenced in a study of CD8 T cells in Susac syndrome (dated by TCRdb to the late 2010s). The library was obtained by the immunoSEQ multiplex PCR assay. RNA was extracted using the RNeasy kit, and roughly 0.45 to 1 microgram was reverse transcribed with random hexamers. TCRdb itself trimmed the public reads at Q25 with fastp, ran MiXCR and retained productive beta chains. Rows with a matching CDR3 protein are joined into one entry that keeps the most common DNA and genes. Counted in this sample were 150,000 to 200,000 distinct CDR3 sequences; under 95% of them appeared once. The ten largest clones capture roughly 0.1% of the sample. The sequencing sample was made of CD4+ T cells from PBMCs. Receptors were obtained from a human donor with multiple sclerosis.

This chain connects TRBV18 to TRBJ1-1; possible D gene TRBD1, 6 bases. CDR1 and CDR2 from the germline V gene are KGHSH and LQKENI. The CDR3 runs to 13 residues. Trimming shortened V by 4 bases and J by 4 bases, and 10 bases separated the two germline ends. The CDR3 reads CASSQDRSTEAFF. The CDR3 DNA reads TGTGCCAGCTCACAGGACAGAAGCACTGAAGCTTTCTTT.

The chain is built from TRBV19 and TRBJ2-4, with a tentative D call TRBD1 (6 bases). Germline loops: CDR1 LNHDA, CDR2 SQIVND (reference sequence). The CDR3 sequence is 15 residues long. Trimming stripped 6 bases from V and 11 bases from J, with 23 bases between. The CDR3 bases are TGTGCCAGTAGCAAACTGACCGGGACAAGGAGTCTTCAGTACTTC. Translation: CASSKLTGTRSLQYF.

The V call is TRBV20-1, the J call TRBJ2-7, with D perhaps matching TRBD1 or TRBD2 (5 bases each). V gave up 5 bases and J gave up 7 bases, with 12 bases separating them. This CDR3 has 11 amino acids. Germline CDR1 is DFQATT and CDR2 is SNEGSKA (reference sequence). This chain's CDR3 is CSAGGPLEQYF. Written as DNA, the CDR3 is TGCAGTGCTGGGGGACCCCTGGAGCAGTACTTC.

This chain uses TRBV12-3 or TRBV12-4 with TRBJ1-5; no firm D call. The ends were cut back, 3 bases at V and 6 bases at J, with 6 bases in the middle. This CDR3 comprises 12 residues. The CDR3 protein is CASSFYRQPQHF. In DNA, the CDR3 is TGTGCCAGCAGTTTTTATCGTCAGCCCCAGCATTTT.

This sequence joins TRBV15 and TRBJ1-1; tentative D call: TRBD1 (5 bases). This CDR3 has 15 amino acids. CDR1 is LNHNV and CDR2 is YYDKDF in the germline V gene (reference sequence). The ends were cut back, 0 bases at V and 4 bases at J, with 12 bases in the middle. CDR3 residues: CATSRDTAQGTEAFF. The CDR3, as DNA: TGTGCCACCAGCAGAGATACAGCGCAGGGCACTGAAGCTTTCTTT.

This rearrangement joins TRBV10-3 to TRBJ1-2; D gene ambiguous. V dropped 0 bases and J dropped 8 bases, with 13 bases sitting between them. From germline, CDR1 is ENHRY and CDR2 SYGVKD. This CDR3 comprises 14 residues. CDR3 sequence: CAISESMTAGGYTF. The DNA of the CDR3 is TGTGCCATCAGTGAGTCTATGACGGCGGGAGGCTACACCTTC.

This rearrangement joins TRBV6-6 to TRBJ1-6, with D possibly TRBD1 on 6 matching bases. Germline V gene data show CDR1 as MNHNY and CDR2 as SVGAGI (reference sequence). The CDR3 sequence is 14 residues long. Trimming took 4 bases from V and 8 from J, leaving 12 bases between them. The CDR3 DNA is TGTGCCAGCAGTTTAACAGGGCCTTATTCACCCCTCCACTTT. Translating gives CASSLTGPYSPLHF.

This chain links TRBV3-1 with TRBJ2-2; no clear D gene. Germline V gene sequence: CDR1 LGHDT, CDR2 YNNKEL (reference sequence). V dropped 0 bases and J dropped 1 base, with 15 bases sitting between them. CDR3 length: 18 amino acids. The CDR3 loop reads CASSQDFGRARNTGELFF. CDR3 DNA: TGTGCCAGCAGCCAAGATTTTGGCCGAGCAAGGAACACCGGGGAGCTGTTTTTT.

The rearrangement uses TRBV29-1 and TRBJ2-7, with D possibly being TRBD2 (6 bases). This CDR3 region has 14 residues. Trimming left V 6 bases short and J 1 base short, with 16 bases between. Germline CDR1 is SQVTM and CDR2 is ANQGSEA. In DNA form, the CDR3 reads TGCAGCGTGGCCCCCGGGACTGTATCCTACGAGCAGTACTTC. It encodes CSVAPGTVSYEQYF.

CDR3 region: CASSLAQGWLFF. As DNA, the CDR3 is TGTGCCAGCAGTTTAGCGCAGGGGTGGCTGTTCTTC. This rearrangement joins TRBV12-3 or TRBV12-4 to TRBJ2-1; D may be TRBD1 (6 bases). Trimming removed 0 bases from V and 15 bases from J, with 12 bases in between. The CDR3 loop spans 12 amino acids.

V gene TRBV18 combines with J gene TRBJ2-7; TRBD1 aligns across 7 bases. The CDR3 spans 15 residues. With 3 bases clipped from V and 5 bases from J, the junction kept 10 bases outside the gene matches. The germline V gene has CDR1 KGHSH and CDR2 LQKENI. The CDR3 DNA is TGTGCCAGCTCACCTCGACAGGGAAGGGGTCACGAGCAGTACTTC. Translated: CASSPRQGRGHEQYF.

DNA for the CDR3: TGTGCCAGCAGCGCCTCATCCGGGACAGGGTTCTACGAGCAGTACTTC. It encodes CASSASSGTGFYEQYF. The chain joins TRBV9 to TRBJ2-7, with TRBD1 matching over 9 bases. The CDR3 is 16 amino acids. With V trimmed by 3 bases and J by 3 bases, 10 bases remained unmatched. CDR1 and CDR2 from the germline V gene are SGDLS and YYNGEE.

This chain joins TRBV13 and TRBJ2-7; TRBD2 agrees at 13 bases. This CDR3 spans 16 amino acids. The trim removed 5 bases at V and 7 bases at J, leaving 11 bases unmatched. CDR1 is PRHDT, CDR2 FYEKMQ, per germline (reference sequence). This CDR3 is CASSPLWTSGSWEQYF. The DNA for the CDR3 is TGTGCCAGCAGCCCCCTCTGGACTAGCGGGAGTTGGGAGCAGTACTTC.

In this sample, this clonotype turned up a few times. The J gene is TRBJ1-2, the V gene TRBV19, with 8 nucleotides matching TRBD1. The CDR3 has 14 residues. V was clipped by 5 bases and J by 2 bases; unmatched bases: 4. Germline V gene data show CDR1 as LNHDA and CDR2 as SQIVND (reference sequence). CDR3: CASSRTGTNYGYTF. The DNA for the CDR3 is TGTGCCAGTAGTCGGACAGGGACCAACTATGGCTACACCTTC.

This chain uses TRBV30 with TRBJ2-4, with D unclear. The length of the CDR3 is 13 residues. Germline-derived CDR1 and CDR2 are GTSNPN and SVGIG (reference sequence). V was pared by 5 bases and J by 0 bases, with 8 bases between. CDR3 protein: CAWRILAKNIQYF. In DNA form, the CDR3 reads TGTGCCTGGCGGATACTAGCCAAAAACATTCAGTACTTC.

This clonotype was picked up one time. The chain is built from TRBV15 and TRBJ1-2; 9 bases agree with TRBD1. The CDR3 has 14 residues. CDR1 and CDR2 (germline): LNHNV, YYDKDF (reference sequence). The ends lost 5 bases at V and 4 bases at J; junction bases unmatched: 5. The CDR3 protein is CATSSPGQGYGYTF. CDR3 DNA sequence: TGTGCCACCAGCTCCCCGGGACAGGGCTATGGCTACACCTTC.